This TCR beta chain is from a study of T cells in Graves' hyperthyroidism and ophthalmopathy. RNA transcripts were the template for amplifying TCR beta CDR3 regions. First-round RT-PCR with HTBI primers amplified the TCR CDR3 region. TCRdb called the multiplex PCR reads again in MiXCR, with one record for every CDR3 protein. Here the sample spans around 450,000 distinct CDR3 sequences, 15% to 18% being singletons. This clonotype appeared a few times. This CDR3 has 17 amino acids. Germline V gives CDR1 MGHDK, CDR2 SYGVNS. V lost 4 bases to trimming and J lost 5 bases, with 20 bases between them. The receptor was isolated from a woman between 18 and 29 years old with Graves' hyperthyroidism. Sample: blood. The chain uses TRBV25-1 and TRBJ1-4; D remains unclear. CDR3 in DNA: TGTGCCAGCAGTGGAAGTTTAAGGCCCCTGGGGAATGAAAAACTGTTTTTT. Its translation is CASSGSLRPLGNEKLFF.